Following are 30 T cell receptor beta chains from one sample sequenced in a study of shared clonotypes between healthy human individuals. Libraries were prepared by immunoSEQ multiplex PCR; TCRdb keeps only in-frame clonotypes and omits some of them. The table lists roughly 490,000 clones, roughly 78% of them singletons. Sequenced: PBMCs. All receptors come from a woman in her 40s in good health. Some clones in this sample may be carry-over from other donors' samples.

The DNA for the CDR3 is TGTGCCAGCAGCTTAACGGGTAGCGTCTACAATGAGCAGTTCTTC. This codes for CASSLTGSVYNEQFF. The chain links TRBV7-3 to TRBJ2-1, with a possible D match to TRBD2 (5 bases). Germline CDR1 and CDR2: SGHTA and FQGTGA. Trimming pared 0 bases from V and 3 bases from J, leaving 9 bases between. This CDR3 is built from 15 residues.

V and J are TRBV6-1 and TRBJ2-1; D is ambiguous. V lost 5 bases to trimming and J lost 5 bases, with 7 bases between them. This CDR3 spans 12 amino acids. The germline CDR1 and CDR2 sequences are MNHNS and SASEGT. Here the CDR3 DNA reads TGTGCCAGCAGTACATGGGACAATGAGCAGTTCTTC. It yields the protein CASSTWDNEQFF.

V gene TRBV7-3 combines with J gene TRBJ2-1; D tentatively fits TRBD1 or TRBD2 (5 bases each). Germline values: CDR1 SGHTA, CDR2 FQGTGA. CDR3 size: 14 residues. V shed 4 bases and J shed 2 bases, with 9 bases lying between them. The CDR3 coding sequence is TGTGCCAGCAGCTCCCGAGGGGCCTACAATGAGCAGTTCTTC. Amino acid sequence: CASSSRGAYNEQFF.

The J gene is TRBJ2-1, the V gene TRBV2; 7 bases align to TRBD2. Per germline, CDR1 SNHLY and CDR2 FYNNEI. The V and J ends lost 1 base and 6 bases, in that order; junction bases with no gene match: 3. The CDR3 extends over 14 amino acids. The DNA for the CDR3 is TGTGCCAGCAGTGAAGTTCCGGGGGGCAATGAGCAGTTCTTC. Protein: CASSEVPGGNEQFF.

A single count supports this clone. Other DNA sequences in this specimen translate into the identical CDR3. The chain has TRBV6-1 and TRBJ2-1; D remains ambiguous. Trimming removed 4 bases at V and 4 bases at J, with 5 bases between. From germline, CDR1 is MNHNS and CDR2 SASEGT. The CDR3 is 12 amino acids. This CDR3 is CASSVTYNEQFF. CDR3 nucleotide sequence: TGTGCCAGCAGTGTAACGTACAATGAGCAGTTCTTC.

About this clone itself: Other DNA sequences in this specimen translate into the identical CDR3. The chain couples TRBV30 to TRBJ1-3, with D uncertain. The CDR3 consists of 15 residues. Germline CDR1 reads GTSNPN; CDR2 reads SVGIG (reference sequence). V was shortened by 4 bases and J by 0 bases, with 13 bases between the two germline ends. The CDR3 DNA reads as TGTGCCTGGACCCTCGGGCAGGTCTCTGGAAACACCATATATTTT. It translates to CAWTLGQVSGNTIYF.

The chain joins TRBV5-1 to TRBJ1-5; tentatively, D is TRBD1 (5 bases). V was pared by 5 bases and J by 0 bases, with 18 bases between. Germline lookup yields CDR1 SGHRS and CDR2 YFSETQ. This CDR3 comprises 17 residues. CDR3 loop: CASSSKGQGNSNQPQHF. For the CDR3, the DNA is TGCGCCAGCAGTTCAAAGGGGCAGGGCAATAGCAATCAGCCCCAGCATTTT.

This clone was seen at least ten times. This chain joins TRBV5-4 and TRBJ2-6, with 9 bases aligning to TRBD1. CDR1 SGHNT and CDR2 YYREEE come from the germline V gene (reference sequence). The CDR3 has 17 residues. J lost 4 bases, V lost 7 bases, and 12 bases had no gene match. In nucleotides, the CDR3 is TGTGCCAGCCGGCCCGCCGGGACAGGGACCGGGGCCAACGTCCTGACTTTC. Its protein is CASRPAGTGTGANVLTF.

The chain recombines TRBV7-3 with TRBJ2-3; tentative D call: TRBD2 (6 bases). This CDR3 region has 15 residues. The germline V and J ends were trimmed by 2 bases and 0 bases, with 9 bases remaining between them. Germline-derived CDR1 and CDR2 are SGHTA and FQGTGA. The CDR3 reads CASSLSRDSTDTQYF. The CDR3 DNA sequence: TGTGCCAGCAGCTTATCGCGGGATAGCACAGATACGCAGTATTTT.

This clone was seen more than once but under ten times. This chain uses TRBV11-1 with TRBJ1-2; 8 bases fit TRBD1. The trim removed 5 bases at V and 6 bases at J, leaving 5 bases unmatched. The CDR3 is 13 residues long. Germline V gene data show CDR1 as SGHAT and CDR2 as FQDESV (reference sequence). The CDR3 sequence: CASSPRTGNGYTF. For the CDR3, the DNA is TGTGCCAGCAGCCCACGGACAGGGAATGGCTACACCTTC.

The V and J genes are TRBV6-5 and TRBJ2-2; possible D gene TRBD1, 6 bases. This CDR3 comprises 14 residues. Per germline, CDR1 MNHEY and CDR2 SVGAGI. Trimming took off 5 bases at V and 7 bases at J, with 14 bases between the two ends. The CDR3 spells CASSLGASGGELFF. The CDR3, as DNA: TGTGCCAGCAGTCTGGGGGCCAGTGGCGGGGAGCTGTTTTTT.

This clone was found once. The chain joins TRBV6-4 to TRBJ2-1; D uncertain. Germline V gives CDR1 MRHNA, CDR2 SNTAGT. V lost 3 bases and J 5 bases, leaving 8 bases between the germline ends. The CDR3 extends over 13 amino acids. The CDR3: CASSEDGHNEQFF. For the CDR3, the DNA is TGTGCCAGCAGTGAGGACGGACACAATGAGCAGTTCTTC.

This sequence joins TRBV11-2 and TRBJ2-5; 11 nucleotides match TRBD2. This CDR3 has 17 amino acids. Trimming removed 4 bases from V and 2 bases from J; junction bases left unmatched: 9. The V gene's germline CDR1 is SGHAT and CDR2 FQNNGV. The CDR3 protein is CASSYGLAGVIQETQYF. In nucleotides, the CDR3 is TGTGCCAGCAGCTACGGACTAGCGGGCGTGATACAAGAGACCCAGTACTTC.

The J gene is TRBJ2-5, the V gene TRBV18, with D maybe TRBD1 (6 bases). This CDR3 has 17 residues. Germline CDR1 is KGHSH and CDR2 is LQKENI. Trimming took 6 bases from V and 1 from J, leaving 21 bases between them. The CDR3 DNA is TGTGCCAGCTCGCCATTCCAGGGGTATGGGACCCAAGAGACCCAGTACTTC. Its protein is CASSPFQGYGTQETQYF.

V is TRBV5-1 and J is TRBJ2-1; TRBD2 agrees at 7 bases. Germline V gene lookup returns CDR1 SGHRS and CDR2 YFSETQ. The CDR3 loop spans 17 amino acids. Trimming took 5 bases from V and 0 from J; bases not matched to a gene: 11. As DNA, the CDR3 is TGCGCCAGCAGTTGGGCCCCGGGGGGAAGCTCCTACAATGAGCAGTTCTTC. Its translation is CASSWAPGGSSYNEQFF.

This clone was seen ten or more times. This chain joins TRBV19 and TRBJ1-1; no clear D gene. Trimming removed 3 bases at V and 11 bases at J, with 13 bases between. This CDR3 region has 12 residues. CDR1 and CDR2 (germline): LNHDA, SQIVND (reference sequence). The DNA for the CDR3 is TGTGCCAGTAGTATGGGAGGTTTTGAGGCTTTCTTT. This encodes CASSMGGFEAFF.

The chain is built from TRBV4-2 and TRBJ1-2, with no clear D. The CDR3 loop spans 12 amino acids. The V end was cut by 0 bases, the J end by 6 bases, with 5 bases between. From germline, CDR1 is LGHNA and CDR2 YNFKEQ. The DNA for the CDR3 is TGTGCCAGCAGCCAAGAAATGCATGGCTACACCTTC. Translation gives CASSQEMHGYTF.

This clone is a singleton in its sample. This chain connects TRBV18 to TRBJ2-1; 12 positions match TRBD1. Germline V gene lookup returns CDR1 KGHSH and CDR2 LQKENI. The CDR3 extends over 16 amino acids. The V gene end was trimmed by 1 base and the J gene end by 9 bases; junction bases not matched to a gene: 7. CDR3 sequence: CASSPQGTGGSGEQFF. The DNA for the CDR3 is TGTGCCAGCTCACCACAGGGGACAGGGGGCTCAGGTGAGCAGTTCTTC.

This chain uses TRBV11-3 with TRBJ2-3; either TRBD1 or TRBD2 may supply D (5 bases each). From germline, CDR1 is SGHNT and CDR2 YENEEA. Trimming cost V 5 bases and J 2 bases, with 11 bases left between them. This CDR3 region has 14 residues. CDR3 loop: CASSPGTITDTQYF. The CDR3 region has the DNA TGTGCCAGCAGCCCAGGGACCATCACAGATACGCAGTATTTT.

The V gene is TRBV18, the J gene TRBJ1-4; no clear D. The V end lost 5 bases, the J end lost 4 bases, and 2 bases lay between the germline ends. This CDR3 spans 11 amino acids. The germline gives CDR1 KGHSH, CDR2 LQKENI. CDR3 sequence: CASSDNEKLFF. In nucleotides, the CDR3 is TGTGCCAGCTCAGATAATGAAAAACTGTTTTTT.

This chain joins TRBV7-2 and TRBJ2-1, with 7 nucleotides matching TRBD2. The CDR3 consists of 13 residues. Looked up from germline, CDR1 is SGHTA and CDR2 is FQGNSA. The ends lost 1 base at V and 9 bases at J; junction bases unmatched: 3. CDR3 nucleotides: TGTGCCAGCAGCTTAGGGACTAGAGGTGAGCAGTTCTTC. Residues: CASSLGTRGEQFF.

The chain uses TRBV19 and TRBJ1-3; TRBD1 aligns across 7 bases. The CDR3 loop spans 16 amino acids. From germline, CDR1 is LNHDA and CDR2 SQIVND (reference sequence). After removal of 4 bases from V and 0 bases from J, the junction contained 6 bases not matched to a gene. CDR3 region: CASSRGQIHSGNTIYF. The CDR3, as DNA: TGTGCCAGTAGTAGGGGACAGATCCACTCTGGAAACACCATATATTTT.

CDR3 residues: CATSREWGNTEAFF. CDR3 DNA sequence: TGTGCCACCAGCAGAGAATGGGGGAACACTGAAGCTTTCTTT. This chain connects TRBV15 to TRBJ1-1; D gene uncertain. Trimming took 0 bases from V and 1 from J, leaving 6 bases between them. Germline lookup yields CDR1 LNHNV and CDR2 YYDKDF (reference sequence). This CDR3 comprises 14 residues.

This clone was picked up one time. This chain joins TRBV10-1 and TRBJ2-1, with 8 bases lining up with TRBD2. This CDR3 is 17 amino acids long. With 2 bases clipped from V and 2 bases from J, the junction kept 8 bases outside the gene matches. Germline V CDR1 and CDR2: WNHNN, SYGVQD (reference sequence). The CDR3 is CASSEQLGAGAYNEQFF. The DNA for the CDR3 is TGCGCCAGCAGTGAGCAACTCGGAGCGGGAGCCTACAATGAGCAGTTCTTC.

The chain carries TRBV18 and TRBJ1-1; D ambiguous. Trimming removed 7 bases at V and 6 bases at J, with 9 bases between. The CDR3 contains 11 residues. Germline assignment: CDR1 KGHSH and CDR2 LQKENI. CDR3 amino acids: CASFVGAEAFF. The CDR3 DNA reads as TGTGCCAGCTTCGTCGGGGCTGAAGCTTTCTTT.

This clone was seen a handful of times. Other DNA variants within this sample encode the same CDR3. The rearrangement joins TRBV29-1 to TRBJ1-1; a possible D gene is TRBD1 (5 bases). The CDR3 runs 15 residues. Trimming removed 4 bases from V and 0 bases from J, with 15 bases in between. Germline CDR1 SQVTM, CDR2 ANQGSEA. The CDR3 region has the DNA TGCAGCGTTGGGGCCGGGTGGGGGATGAACACTGAAGCTTTCTTT. It is translated as CSVGAGWGMNTEAFF.

The V gene is TRBV27, the J gene TRBJ1-1, with 9 bases matching TRBD1. The CDR3 consists of 17 residues. The V segment lost 6 bases and the J segment 1 base; nucleotides outside the gene matches: 12. Per germline, CDR1 MNHEY and CDR2 SMNVEV (reference sequence). CDR3 loop: CASSKDRGSHTNTEAFF. CDR3 DNA: TGTGCCAGCAGCAAGGACAGGGGTAGCCATACGAACACTGAAGCTTTCTTT.

The chain joins TRBV7-2 to TRBJ2-1; D may be TRBD2 (6 bases). The CDR3 is 14 amino acids. Trimming cost V 6 bases and J 1 base, with 10 bases left between them. CDR1 and CDR2 (germline): SGHTA, FQGNSA. CDR3 nucleotides: TGTGCCAGCAGATCCGGGACTTCCTACAATGAGCAGTTCTTC. This codes for CASRSGTSYNEQFF. Combining the CDR3 with reference TRBV7-2 and TRBJ2-1 gives the whole variable domain GAGVSQSPSNKVTEKGKDVELRCDPISGHTALYWYRQSLGQGLEFLIYFQGNSAPDKSGLPSDRFSAERTGGSVSTLTIQRTQQEDSAVYLCASRSGTSYNEQFFGPGTRLTVL.

The genes are TRBV10-3 and TRBJ2-7, with TRBD1 identical over 9 bases. Germline CDR1 and CDR2: ENHRY and SYGVKD. There are 15 residues in the CDR3. The V and J ends lost 4 bases and 3 bases, in that order; junction bases with no gene match: 7. This CDR3 reads CAISGGTGRLYEQYF. CDR3 nucleotides: TGTGCCATCAGTGGGGGGACAGGGAGGCTCTACGAGCAGTACTTC.

The chain links TRBV6-5 to TRBJ2-7; the match to TRBD1 covers 8 bases. Losses at the gene ends were 7 bases for V and 8 bases for J; bases not matched to a gene: 13. The CDR3 spans 14 residues. In germline, CDR1 is MNHEY, CDR2 SVGAGI. The chain's CDR3 is CASTPDREPTKQYF. CDR3 coding DNA: TGTGCCAGCACCCCGGACAGGGAACCTACGAAGCAGTACTTC.